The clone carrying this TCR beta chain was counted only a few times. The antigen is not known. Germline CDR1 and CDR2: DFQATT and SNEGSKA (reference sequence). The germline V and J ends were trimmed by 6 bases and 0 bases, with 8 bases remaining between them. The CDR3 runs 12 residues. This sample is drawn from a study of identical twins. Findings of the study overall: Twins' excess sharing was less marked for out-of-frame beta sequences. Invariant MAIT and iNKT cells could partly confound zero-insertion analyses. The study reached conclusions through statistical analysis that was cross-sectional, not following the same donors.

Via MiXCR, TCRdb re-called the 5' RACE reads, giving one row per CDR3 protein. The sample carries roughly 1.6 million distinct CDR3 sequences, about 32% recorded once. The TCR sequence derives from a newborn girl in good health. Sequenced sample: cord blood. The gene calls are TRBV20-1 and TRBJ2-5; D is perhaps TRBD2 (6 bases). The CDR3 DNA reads TGCAGTGCGAGGACTAACCAAGAGACCCAGTACTTC. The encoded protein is CSARTNQETQYF.